This TCR beta chain was identified during a study of patients and donors after allogeneic stem cell transplantation. This clonotype appeared many times. Trimming removed 6 bases from V and 13 bases from J, with 13 bases in between. Germline CDR1 LGHNT, CDR2 FRNRAP. This CDR3 spans 12 amino acids. TCRdb redid the calling of the RT-PCR reads with MiXCR, one entry per CDR3 protein. The repertoire holds about 160,000 distinct CDR3 sequences, about a quarter seen once, with about 24% in the top ten. The chain uses TRBV12-5 and TRBJ1-6; no firm D call. Material: blood, either unsorted or a sorted T cell fraction (not recorded which). This clonotype was obtained from a human donor who was either an allogeneic HSCT recipient or a stem cell or donor lymphocyte infusion donor (not recorded which). It is not recorded whose cells these are; they may come from a transplant donor. The CDR3 nucleotides read TGTGCTAGTGGCATCCTCGTGGGTCCCCTCCACTTT. It encodes CASGILVGPLHF. Complete variable domain (other parts from reference TRBV12-5 and TRBJ1-6): DARVTQTPRHKVTEMGQEVTMRCQPILGHNTVFWYRQTMMQGLELLAYFRNRAPLDDSGMPKDRFSAEMPDATLATLKIQPSEPRDSAVYFCASGILVGPLHFGNGTRLTVT.